Given below is one T cell receptor (beta chain) in context. Original methodology: Using reference gene primer amplification, nucleated cell counts were estimated. Repertoires were generated with immunoSEQ multiplex PCR, while TCRdb's copy carries only in-frame clones and drops some. V, J and clone size are those of that table, while D and trimming were read from the DNA. Here the sample spans 70,000 or so clones, around 90% being singletons. This entry comes from a study of blood T cell repertoires in COVID-19. Study-level background: Some COVID-19 samples were acute and others convalescent; all came from the United States, Italy and Spain. Sources were T cells, B-cell-depleted T cells, or PBMCs; the material itself was cDNA or gDNA.

CDR3 size: 15 residues. Germline V gene sequence: CDR1 LNHDA, CDR2 SQIVND (reference sequence). J gave up 7 bases and V 5 bases, and 10 bases lay outside the gene matches. The chain uses TRBV19 and TRBJ2-1; 8 bases fit TRBD2. The clonotype was recovered from a human donor in a cohort sampled during active COVID-19. The sequenced material came from peripheral blood. CDR3 sequence (DNA): TGTGCCAGTAGTCCCCCCGGGGGGGCAAGGAATGAGCAGTTCTTC. Encoded protein: CASSPPGGARNEQFF.